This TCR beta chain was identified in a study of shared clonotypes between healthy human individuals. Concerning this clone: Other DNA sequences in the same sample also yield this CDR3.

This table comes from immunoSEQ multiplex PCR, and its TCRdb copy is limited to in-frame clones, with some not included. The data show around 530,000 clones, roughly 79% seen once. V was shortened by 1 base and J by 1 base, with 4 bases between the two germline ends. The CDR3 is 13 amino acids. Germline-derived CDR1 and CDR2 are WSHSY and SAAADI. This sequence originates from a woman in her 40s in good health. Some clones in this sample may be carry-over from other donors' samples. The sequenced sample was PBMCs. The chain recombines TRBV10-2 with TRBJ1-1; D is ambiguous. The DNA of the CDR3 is TGCGCCAGCAGTGAGTACCAGAACACTGAAGCTTTCTTT. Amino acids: CASSEYQNTEAFF.